The 18 T cell receptor beta chains reported below all come from one sample, sequenced in a study of blood T cell repertoires in COVID-19. Using immunoSEQ multiplex PCR, the repertoire was profiled, and TCRdb retains in-frame clones only, with some absent. The table lists 120,000 or so clones, about 88% of them singletons, with roughly 1.1% in the top ten. Sequencing was performed on peripheral blood. All receptors derive from a woman older than 75 with acute or convalescent COVID-19.

The chain has TRBV6-6 and TRBJ1-1; 8 bases fit TRBD1. The length of the CDR3 is 14 residues. V lost 4 bases, J lost 5 bases, and 6 bases stayed unmatched. In germline, CDR1 is MNHNY, CDR2 SVGAGI (reference sequence). The CDR3 nucleotides read TGTGCCAGCAGTTTTGGACAGGGTTGGACTGAAGCTTTCTTT. Translated: CASSFGQGWTEAFF.

The chain combines TRBV7-9 with TRBJ1-1; D is ambiguous. This CDR3 comprises 14 residues. Trimming removed 0 bases at V and 0 bases at J, with 5 bases between. Looked up from germline, CDR1 is SEHNR and CDR2 is FQNEAQ (reference sequence). CDR3: CASSLAHVNTEAFF. For the CDR3, the DNA is TGTGCCAGCAGCTTAGCACACGTGAACACTGAAGCTTTCTTT.

The chain employs TRBV3-1 (or the pseudogene TRBV3-2) and TRBJ2-6; the D is unclear. V was shortened by 3 bases and J by 2 bases, with 14 bases between the two germline ends. The CDR3 covers 17 residues. Germline lookup yields CDR1 LGHDT and CDR2 YNNKEL (reference sequence). Written as DNA, the CDR3 is TGTGCCAGCAGCCAGGGCGTTAGTCCCCCTGGGGCCAACGTCCTGACTTTC. This encodes CASSQGVSPPGANVLTF.

The chain carries TRBV19 and TRBJ1-4, with D unresolved. Germline CDR1 is LNHDA and CDR2 is SQIVND (reference sequence). The CDR3 has 13 amino acids. The V and J ends lost 6 bases and 7 bases respectively, with 12 bases between them. As DNA, the CDR3 is TGTGCCAGTAGATATCGAGGGAGTGAAAAACTGTTTTTT. Amino acid sequence: CASRYRGSEKLFF.

The rearrangement links TRBV18 to TRBJ2-6; weak D call: TRBD1 (6 bases). The V gene's germline CDR1 is KGHSH and CDR2 LQKENI. V lost 5 bases and J 4 bases, leaving 15 bases between the germline ends. This CDR3 has 16 residues. The CDR3 region has the DNA TGTGCCAGCTCAAACTGGGGGCGCGCAGGGGCCAACGTCCTGACTTTC. Protein: CASSNWGRAGANVLTF.

The J gene is TRBJ2-5, the V gene TRBV7-6, with TRBD1 identical over 8 bases. Germline CDR1 is SGHVS and CDR2 is FNYEAQ. Trimming took 5 bases from V and 2 from J; bases not matched to a gene: 7. The CDR3 is 15 amino acids. The CDR3 DNA reads TGTGCCAGCAGCCCCCGGGACAGGCTTCAAGAGACCCAGTACTTC. It specifies CASSPRDRLQETQYF. Full variable domain (missing parts from reference TRBV7-6 and TRBJ2-5): GAGVSQSPRYKVTKRGQDVALRCDPISGHVSLYWYRQALGQGPEFLTYFNYEAQQDKSGLPNDRFSAERPEGSISTLTIQRTEQRDSAMYRCASSPRDRLQETQYFGPGTRLLVL.

The chain employs TRBV6-6 and TRBJ2-7, with 7 bases that match TRBD1. The CDR3 covers 13 residues. Losses at the gene ends were 10 bases for V and 3 bases for J; bases not matched to a gene: 9. The V gene's germline CDR1 is MNHNY and CDR2 SVGAGI (reference sequence). The DNA of the CDR3 is TGTGCCACCTTAAAAGGACAGGACTACGAGCAGTACTTC. It translates to CATLKGQDYEQYF.

This chain uses TRBV28 with TRBJ2-1, with D possibly TRBD1 on 5 matching bases. Deletions cut 1 base from V and 5 bases from J, with 9 bases between. Germline V CDR1 and CDR2: MDHEN, SYDVKM. The CDR3 extends over 14 amino acids. CDR3 coding DNA: TGTGCCAGCAGTTTATTATCCAGGGACAATGAGCAGTTCTTC. As protein: CASSLLSRDNEQFF.

The rearrangement uses TRBV9 and TRBJ1-1, with D unresolved. The CDR3 consists of 14 residues. The V gene lost 0 bases and the J gene lost 3 bases, with 9 bases spanning the gap. Germline assignment: CDR1 SGDLS and CDR2 YYNGEE. The CDR3 DNA reads TGTGCCAGCAGCGTAGACAGCCGATACACTGAAGCTTTCTTT. Its protein product is CASSVDSRYTEAFF.

V usage is TRBV5-4 and J usage is TRBJ2-1; 10 positions match TRBD2. The J segment lost 0 bases and the V segment lost 0 bases, leaving 0 bases of the junction unmatched. The germline V gene has CDR1 SGHNT and CDR2 YYREEE (reference sequence). This CDR3 contains 16 residues. CDR3 DNA: TGTGCCAGCAGCTTGGCTAGCGGGAGCTCCTACAATGAGCAGTTCTTC. Translating gives CASSLASGSSYNEQFF.

CDR3 nucleotides: TGTGCCAGCAGTTTAACGGATCAGCCCCAGCATTTT. Translation gives CASSLTDQPQHF. The chain has TRBV28 and TRBJ1-5; D remains ambiguous. CDR3 length equals 12 residues. V lost 2 bases and J 5 bases, leaving 4 bases between the germline ends. Germline CDR1 is MDHEN and CDR2 is SYDVKM. The complete variable domain, with remaining parts taken from reference TRBV28 and TRBJ1-5, reads DVKVTQSSRYLVKRTGEKVFLECVQDMDHENMFWYRQDPGLGLRLIYFSYDVKMKEKGDIPEGYSVSREKKERFSLILESASTNQTSMYLCASSLTDQPQHFGDGTRLSIL.

Of note for this clone: One junction end does not reproduce the germline sequence, and a read error may be involved. The CDR3 DNA is TGTGCCAGCAGCCAAGAGGCGACTAGCGTGAACTTC. Amino acid sequence: CASSQEATSVNF. The rearrangement uses TRBV3-1 (or the pseudogene TRBV3-2) and TRBJ2-7; 8 bases match TRBD2. CDR3 length: 12 amino acids. CDR1 LGHDT and CDR2 YNNKEL come from the germline V gene (reference sequence).

This clone was detected once. J is TRBJ2-6 and V is TRBV3-1 (or the pseudogene TRBV3-2); the D is unclear. The CDR3 extends over 15 amino acids. CDR1 is LGHDT, CDR2 YNNKEL, per germline (reference sequence). V was trimmed by 1 base and J by 0 bases, leaving 4 bases between them. CDR3 residues: CASSQGASGANVLTF. For the CDR3, the DNA is TGTGCCAGCAGCCAAGGAGCCTCTGGGGCCAACGTCCTGACTTTC.

This chain links TRBV19 with TRBJ1-6; unclear D gene. Deletions cut 3 bases from V and 6 bases from J, with 12 bases between. The CDR3 runs 15 residues. Germline V gene data show CDR1 as LNHDA and CDR2 as SQIVND (reference sequence). The CDR3 coding sequence is TGTGCCAGTAGTATCCCCCGGGAGCGTAATTCACCCCTCCACTTT. The encoded protein is CASSIPRERNSPLHF.

V gene TRBV6-5 combines with J gene TRBJ1-5, with TRBD1 matching over 10 bases. CDR1 MNHEY and CDR2 SVGAGI come from the germline V gene. This CDR3 has 15 residues. J was trimmed by 3 bases and V by 6 bases; bases with no gene match: 5. CDR3 sequence (DNA): TGTGCCAGCAGGGGGACAGGGGTACTCAATCAGCCCCAGCATTTT. As protein: CASRGTGVLNQPQHF.

V is TRBV5-8 and J is TRBJ1-2; 7 bases agree with TRBD1. The CDR3 loop spans 13 amino acids. Germline V gene lookup returns CDR1 SGHTS and CDR2 YDEGEE. Unmatched junction bases numbered 3, after V lost 4 bases and J lost 3 bases. The CDR3 sequence: CASSPDRDYGYTF. The CDR3 coding sequence is TGTGCCAGCAGCCCAGACAGGGACTATGGCTACACCTTC.

V and J are TRBV5-4 and TRBJ2-5; D might be TRBD1 (5 bases). Germline loops: CDR1 SGHNT, CDR2 YYREEE (reference sequence). The CDR3 runs 13 residues. V lost 0 bases and J 6 bases, leaving 9 bases between the germline ends. For the CDR3, the DNA is TGTGCCAGCAGCTTGGGTGGGGCCCAGACCCAGTACTTC. Translation gives CASSLGGAQTQYF.

The sample holds one count of this clone. This chain connects TRBV18 to TRBJ1-4, with a weak D call TRBD1 (6 bases). The V gene's germline CDR1 is KGHSH and CDR2 LQKENI. This CDR3 is built from 15 residues. V lost 0 bases and J lost 10, with 15 bases in between. CDR3 bases: TGTGCCAGCTCACCACCGGGGGCCCGGTCAGGAAAACTGTTTTTT. The encoded protein is CASSPPGARSGKLFF.